The source of this T cell receptor beta chain is a study of T cell repertoires in cytomegalovirus infection. Turning to the study itself: CMV epitopes in the study were HLA-C-restricted (recently identified) and HLA-B-restricted (well studied). Indications of both CMV infection and matching HLA type were provided by public TCR beta signatures. Study-level findings and limits: Based on cumulative public TCR beta family frequency, carriers of CMV plus the relevant HLA were identified. Dominating the ex vivo response were HLA-C-restricted CMV-specific TCR beta clonotypes.

This CDR3 comprises 14 residues. Germline CDR1 is ENHRY and CDR2 is SYGVKD. V lost 3 bases to trimming and J lost 3 bases, with 8 bases between them. This clonotype came up a few times. Its antigen is currently unknown. TCRdb fed the reads into MiXCR, producing one record per CDR3 protein. This sample has just under 500,000 distinct CDR3 sequences, with roughly a third found just once. This material consisted of cultured PBMCs, taken from culture after CMV antigen stimulation. This chain uses TRBV10-3 with TRBJ2-2; D remains unclear. This TCR came from a human donor in good health (CMV status not recorded). Some clones in this sample may be carry-over from other donors' samples. The CDR3 sequence is CAISDAWDTGELFF. The CDR3 nucleotides are TGTGCCATCAGTGATGCGTGGGACACCGGGGAGCTGTTTTTT.